The clone carrying this T cell receptor beta chain was observed many times. Its specificity is not known. Libraries for TCR beta were made by quantitative 5'-RACE with molecular barcodes. TCRdb recomputed calls from the 5' RACE reads with MiXCR, one row per CDR3 protein. The sample yields 25,000 to 40,000 distinct CDR3 sequences, about 7.8% seen once. This sample was taken from a study of CD8 T cells in ankylosing spondylitis. V gave up 10 bases and J gave up 0 bases, with 13 bases separating them. The CDR3 covers 14 residues. General study findings and limits: Several of the motif variants were reported before in synovial fluid and blood from reactive arthritis. It was reported that disease-linked clones were significantly enriched in matched ankylosing spondylitis synovial fluid. Relatively scarce in peripheral blood, disease-linked clones were CD8+.

V gene TRBV12-3 or TRBV12-4 combines with J gene TRBJ2-1; D ambiguous. The material sequenced was blood, either unsorted or a sorted T cell fraction (not recorded which). The clonotype originates from a male donor with ankylosing spondylitis or in good health (not recorded which). CDR3 DNA: TGTGCCACCCTCCCATCGTCCTCCTACAATGAGCAGTTCTTC. Translating it yields CATLPSSSYNEQFF.